These 8 T cell receptor beta chains share one sample of origin, sequenced in a study of blood T cell repertoires in COVID-19. Method: immunoSEQ multiplex PCR; TCRdb's copy keeps in-frame clones and lacks some. This sample carries under 150,000 clones, around 80% of them seen once, and the ten largest clones take less than 50%. Sequenced sample: peripheral blood. These receptors were collected from a human donor in a cohort sampled during active COVID-19.

The chain couples TRBV7-9 to TRBJ1-4; 8 nucleotides agree with TRBD1. Germline CDR1 SEHNR, CDR2 FQNEAQ (reference sequence). Trimming removed 0 bases from V and 0 bases from J; junction bases left unmatched: 3. The CDR3 length is 17 residues. This CDR3 reads CASSLAGTGTTNEKLFF. CDR3 bases: TGTGCCAGCAGCTTAGCGGGGACAGGCACAACTAATGAAAAACTGTTTTTT.

The chain uses TRBV6-5 and TRBJ1-2; 9 bases fit TRBD1. The CDR3 covers 13 residues. Germline assignment: CDR1 MNHEY and CDR2 SVGAGI. Trimming removed 5 bases from V and 6 bases from J; junction bases left unmatched: 4. In nucleotides, the CDR3 is TGTGCCAGCAGTATTCGGACAGGGGATGGCTACACCTTC. The encoded protein is CASSIRTGDGYTF.

The genes are TRBV19 and TRBJ2-7; tentatively, D is TRBD1 (5 bases). V was cut by 2 bases and J by 0 bases, with 14 bases left in between. Germline V gene data show CDR1 as LNHDA and CDR2 as SQIVND (reference sequence). This CDR3 is 16 amino acids long. CDR3 region: CASSIFAGPSSYEQYF. CDR3 DNA sequence: TGTGCCAGTAGTATATTTGCAGGGCCGAGCTCCTACGAGCAGTACTTC.

The chain links TRBV29-1 to TRBJ2-5; D gene uncertain. The germline V and J ends were trimmed by 6 bases and 4 bases, with 12 bases remaining between them. The germline V gene has CDR1 SQVTM and CDR2 ANQGSEA. The CDR3 contains 12 residues. This chain's CDR3 is CSVDMPGETQYF. Written as DNA, the CDR3 is TGCAGCGTAGACATGCCCGGAGAGACCCAGTACTTC.

A note on this clone: This sample also contains other DNA sequences that code for the same CDR3. The rearrangement joins TRBV5-1 to TRBJ2-7; D possibly corresponds to TRBD1 (7 bases). Germline V CDR1 and CDR2: SGHRS, YFSETQ. V dropped 4 bases and J dropped 3 bases, with 14 bases sitting between them. This CDR3 comprises 14 residues. DNA for the CDR3: TGCGCCAGCAGCCCCTCCCAGGGGGGCTACGAGCAGTACTTC. Translating it yields CASSPSQGGYEQYF.

This sequence joins TRBV6-2 or TRBV6-3 and TRBJ2-3; 9 bases are shared with TRBD1. CDR3 size: 15 residues. CDR1 is MNHEY, CDR2 SVGEGT, per germline. V lost 6 bases and J lost 3; bases outside the gene matches: 7. The CDR3 sequence is CASSLPGQGTDTQYF. The CDR3 region has the DNA TGTGCCAGCAGCTTACCGGGACAGGGAACAGATACGCAGTATTTT.

This chain joins TRBV18 and TRBJ2-7; maybe TRBD1 (6 bases). The V end was cut by 0 bases, the J end by 0 bases, with 12 bases between. CDR1 is KGHSH, CDR2 LQKENI, per germline. This CDR3 region has 16 residues. DNA for the CDR3: TGTGCCAGCTCACCACCAGGGGGACGGAGCTCCTACGAGCAGTACTTC. Amino acid sequence: CASSPPGGRSSYEQYF.

This clone was counted between two and nine times. The rearrangement uses TRBV7-9 and TRBJ2-6, with a tentative D call TRBD1 (6 bases). The V gene lost 2 bases and the J gene lost 0 bases, with 8 bases spanning the gap. CDR1 and CDR2 (germline): SEHNR, FQNEAQ (reference sequence). The CDR3 sequence is 16 residues long. The CDR3 DNA sequence: TGTGCCAGCAGCTTACGGACAGTCTCTGGGGCCAACGTCCTGACTTTC. Translating it yields CASSLRTVSGANVLTF.